This T cell receptor (beta chain) appears in the sequencing data of a study of cytomegalovirus exposure and HLA in healthy donors. Study summary: The 100 to 150 validation repertoires used the same platform as the roughly 670 first-cohort repertoires, a later analysis reported. Study results and caveats: Published work reported that the classifier diagnosed cytomegalovirus status with high specificity and sensitivity.

As for this clone: Its antigen remains unknown.

The donors formed part of the roughly 120-subject validation cohort, distinct from the roughly 700-subject first cohort. Method: immunoSEQ multiplex PCR; TCRdb's copy keeps in-frame clones and lacks some. Here the sample spans some 250,000 clones, roughly 86% being singletons. The ends lost 7 bases at V and 2 bases at J; junction bases unmatched: 6. CDR1 SNHLY and CDR2 FYNNEI come from the germline V gene. The CDR3 contains 15 residues. This clonotype originated in a woman aged 25 to 39 in good health and CMV-seropositive. The V gene is TRBV2, the J gene TRBJ2-5; 11 bases match TRBD1. The source material was PBMCs. The CDR3 loop is CASNGQGAGQETQYF. The CDR3 nucleotides are TGTGCCAGCAACGGACAGGGGGCAGGTCAAGAGACCCAGTACTTC.